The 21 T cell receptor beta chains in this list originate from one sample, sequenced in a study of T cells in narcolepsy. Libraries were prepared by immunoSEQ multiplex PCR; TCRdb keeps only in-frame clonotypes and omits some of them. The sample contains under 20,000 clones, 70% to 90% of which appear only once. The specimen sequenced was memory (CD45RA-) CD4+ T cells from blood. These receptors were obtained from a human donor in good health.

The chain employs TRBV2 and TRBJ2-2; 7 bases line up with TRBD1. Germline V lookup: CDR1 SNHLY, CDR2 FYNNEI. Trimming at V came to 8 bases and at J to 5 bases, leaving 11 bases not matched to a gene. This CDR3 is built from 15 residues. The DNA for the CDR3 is TGTGCCAGCTCCGAGGACAGGACAGGAACCGGGGAGCTGTTTTTT. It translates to CASSEDRTGTGELFF.

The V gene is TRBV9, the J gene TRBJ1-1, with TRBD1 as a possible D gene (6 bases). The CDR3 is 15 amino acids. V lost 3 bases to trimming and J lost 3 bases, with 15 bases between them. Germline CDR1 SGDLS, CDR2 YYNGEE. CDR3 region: CASSGHRDGDTEAFF. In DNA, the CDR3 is TGTGCCAGCAGCGGACACAGGGATGGGGACACTGAAGCTTTCTTT.

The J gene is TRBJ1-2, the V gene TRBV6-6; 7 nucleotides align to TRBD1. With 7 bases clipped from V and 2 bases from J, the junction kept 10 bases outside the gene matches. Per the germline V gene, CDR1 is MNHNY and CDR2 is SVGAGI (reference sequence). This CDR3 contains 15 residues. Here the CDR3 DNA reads TGTGCCAGCATCCAGAGCAGGGGGAGCAACTATGGCTACACCTTC. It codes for CASIQSRGSNYGYTF.

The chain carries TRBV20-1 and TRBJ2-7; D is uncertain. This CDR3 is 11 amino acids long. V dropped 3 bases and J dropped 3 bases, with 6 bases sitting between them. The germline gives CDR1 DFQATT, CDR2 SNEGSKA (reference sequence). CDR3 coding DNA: TGCAGTGCTAGCTTCCTCTACGAGCAGTACTTC. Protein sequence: CSASFLYEQYF.

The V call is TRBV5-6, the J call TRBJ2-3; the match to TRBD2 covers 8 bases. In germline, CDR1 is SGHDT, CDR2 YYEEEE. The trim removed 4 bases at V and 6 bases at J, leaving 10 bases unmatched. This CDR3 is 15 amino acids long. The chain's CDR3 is CASSEGLGDRDTQYF. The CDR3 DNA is TGTGCCAGCAGCGAGGGACTAGGCGACCGGGATACGCAGTATTTT.

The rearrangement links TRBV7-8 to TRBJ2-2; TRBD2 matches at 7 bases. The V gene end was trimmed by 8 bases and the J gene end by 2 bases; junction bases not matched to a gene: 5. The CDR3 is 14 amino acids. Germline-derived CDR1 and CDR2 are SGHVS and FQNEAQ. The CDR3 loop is CASPGTINTGELFF. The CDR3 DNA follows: TGTGCCAGCCCCGGGACTATAAACACCGGGGAGCTGTTTTTT.

The DNA of the CDR3 is TGTGCCAGCTCACCACGGCCGGACGCTAGAAACACCATATATTTT. Its protein is CASSPRPDARNTIYF. V is TRBV18 and J is TRBJ1-3, with D unresolved. V was clipped by 1 base and J by 5 bases, with 12 bases between them. The CDR3 spans 15 residues. Germline loops: CDR1 KGHSH, CDR2 LQKENI.

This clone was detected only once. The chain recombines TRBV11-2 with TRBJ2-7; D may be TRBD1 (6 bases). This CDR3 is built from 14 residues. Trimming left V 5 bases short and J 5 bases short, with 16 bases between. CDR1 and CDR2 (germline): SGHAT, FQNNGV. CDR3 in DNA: TGTGCCAGCAGCCTACAACAGGGACCCCACGAGCAGTACTTC. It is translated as CASSLQQGPHEQYF.

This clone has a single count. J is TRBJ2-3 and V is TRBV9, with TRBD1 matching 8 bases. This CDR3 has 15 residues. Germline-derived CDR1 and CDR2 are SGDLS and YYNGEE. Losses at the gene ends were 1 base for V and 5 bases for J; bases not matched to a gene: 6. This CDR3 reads CASSVQTTGGDTQYF. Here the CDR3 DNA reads TGTGCCAGCAGCGTACAAACCACAGGGGGAGATACGCAGTATTTT. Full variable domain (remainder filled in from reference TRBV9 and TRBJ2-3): DSGVTQTPKHLITATGQRVTLRCSPRSGDLSVYWYQQSLDQGLQFLIQYYNGEERAKGNILERFSAQQFPDLHSELNLSSLELGDSALYFCASSVQTTGGDTQYFGPGTRLTVL.

CDR3 region: CASSVERGTHEQYF. The CDR3 DNA reads TGTGCCAGCAGTGTTGAAAGGGGGACCCACGAGCAGTACTTC. V and J are TRBV6-1 and TRBJ2-5; tentatively, D is TRBD1 (6 bases). The DNA end is a closer match to TRBJ2-7, so the J assignment may be wrong. The CDR3 loop spans 14 amino acids. Per the germline V gene, CDR1 is MNHNS and CDR2 is SASEGT.

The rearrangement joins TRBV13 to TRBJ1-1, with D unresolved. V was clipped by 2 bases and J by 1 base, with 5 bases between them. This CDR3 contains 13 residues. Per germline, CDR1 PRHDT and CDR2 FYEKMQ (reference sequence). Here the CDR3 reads CASSLLGNTEAFF. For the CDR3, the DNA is TGTGCCAGCAGCTTATTGGGGAACACTGAAGCTTTCTTT.

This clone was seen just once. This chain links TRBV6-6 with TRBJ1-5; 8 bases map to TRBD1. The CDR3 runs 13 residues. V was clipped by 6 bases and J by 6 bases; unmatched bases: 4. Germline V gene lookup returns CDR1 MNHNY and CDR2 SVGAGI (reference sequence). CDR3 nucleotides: TGTGCCAGCAGCGGACAGGGTACTCAGCCCCAGCATTTT. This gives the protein CASSGQGTQPQHF.

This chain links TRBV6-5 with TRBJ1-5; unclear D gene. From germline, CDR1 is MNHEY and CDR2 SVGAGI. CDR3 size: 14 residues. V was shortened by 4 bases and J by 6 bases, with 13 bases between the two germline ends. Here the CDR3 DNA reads TGTGCCAGCAGTTTGGGGTTCCGGGGTCAGCCCCAGCATTTT. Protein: CASSLGFRGQPQHF.

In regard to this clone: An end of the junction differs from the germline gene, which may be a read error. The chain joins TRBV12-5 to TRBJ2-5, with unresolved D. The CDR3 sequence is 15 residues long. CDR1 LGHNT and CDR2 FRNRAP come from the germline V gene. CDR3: CASGLGLTRAETRYF. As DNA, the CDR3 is TGTGCTAGTGGTTTGGGCCTTACACGGGCTGAGACCCGGTACTTC.

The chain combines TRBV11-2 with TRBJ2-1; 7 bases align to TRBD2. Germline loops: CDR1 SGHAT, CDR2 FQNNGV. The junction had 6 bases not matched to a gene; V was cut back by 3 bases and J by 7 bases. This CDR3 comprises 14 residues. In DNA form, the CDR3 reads TGTGCCAGCAGCTTCCTTGGGGGGGGGAATGAGCAGTTCTTC. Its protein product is CASSFLGGGNEQFF.

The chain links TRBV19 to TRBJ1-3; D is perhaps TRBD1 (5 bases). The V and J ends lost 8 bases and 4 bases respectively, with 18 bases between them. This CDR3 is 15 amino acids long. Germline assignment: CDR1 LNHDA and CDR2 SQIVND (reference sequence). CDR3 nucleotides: TGTGCCAGTCACTCCTATCCCGGGGCAGGAAACACCATATATTTT. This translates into CASHSYPGAGNTIYF.

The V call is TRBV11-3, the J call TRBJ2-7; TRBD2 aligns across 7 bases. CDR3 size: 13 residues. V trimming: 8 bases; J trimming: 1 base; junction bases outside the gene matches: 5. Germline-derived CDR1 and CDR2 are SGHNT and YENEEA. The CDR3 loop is CASGLGGSYEQYF. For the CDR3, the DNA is TGTGCCAGCGGGCTGGGAGGGTCCTACGAGCAGTACTTC.

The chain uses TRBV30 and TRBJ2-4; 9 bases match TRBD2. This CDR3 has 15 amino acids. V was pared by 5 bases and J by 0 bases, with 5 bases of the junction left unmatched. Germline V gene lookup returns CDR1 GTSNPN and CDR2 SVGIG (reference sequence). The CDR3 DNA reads TGTGCCTGGGGTAGCGGGAGCCTAGCCAAAAACATTCAGTACTTC. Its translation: CAWGSGSLAKNIQYF.

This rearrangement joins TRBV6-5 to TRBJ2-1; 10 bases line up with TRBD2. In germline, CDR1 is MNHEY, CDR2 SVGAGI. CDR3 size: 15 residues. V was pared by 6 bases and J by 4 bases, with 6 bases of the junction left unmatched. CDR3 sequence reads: CASSQAGGEYNEQFF. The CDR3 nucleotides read TGTGCCAGCAGCCAAGCGGGGGGGGAGTACAATGAGCAGTTCTTC.

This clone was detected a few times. CDR3: CASIRKGDYEQYF. The CDR3 nucleotides are TGTGCCAGCATAAGAAAGGGGGACTACGAGCAGTACTTC. V and J are TRBV21-1 and TRBJ2-5; no check of the table's D call, TRBD2, against the DNA was made. The end of the DNA aligns better with TRBJ2-7, so the J call may be wrong. TRBV21-1 is recorded as a pseudogene. This CDR3 contains 13 residues.

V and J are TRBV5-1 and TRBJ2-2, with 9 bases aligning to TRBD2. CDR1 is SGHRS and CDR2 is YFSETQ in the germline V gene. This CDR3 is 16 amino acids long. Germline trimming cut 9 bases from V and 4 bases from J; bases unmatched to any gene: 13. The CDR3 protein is CATNSGGSQRTGELFF. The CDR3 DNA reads TGCGCCACCAATAGCGGGGGATCCCAGCGCACCGGGGAGCTGTTTTTT.